Shown below are 14 T cell receptor beta chains from a single sample sequenced in a study of cytomegalovirus exposure and HLA in healthy donors. 60 Vbeta and 13 Jbeta primers were used in PCR. Assay: immunoSEQ multiplex PCR; the TCRdb copy retains only in-frame clones and omits some. The table records some 120,000 clones, around 80% of them present only once. The specimen was PBMCs. The receptor set was obtained from a man in his fifties or sixties in good health and CMV-seronegative.

This chain uses TRBV4-1 with TRBJ1-1; 9 nucleotides match TRBD1. CDR1 is MGHRA, CDR2 YSYEKL, per germline. The CDR3 consists of 19 residues. The V gene end was trimmed by 4 bases and the J gene end by 4 bases; junction bases not matched to a gene: 19. The CDR3 DNA reads TGCGCCAGCAGCCCAGAGTTTACAGGGGGCCTGGATAGGGGCACTGAAGCTTTCTTT. It is translated as CASSPEFTGGLDRGTEAFF.

The rearrangement uses TRBV5-4 and TRBJ1-1; D call uncertain. This CDR3 is 13 amino acids long. The germline gives CDR1 SGHNT, CDR2 YYREEE (reference sequence). The V and J ends lost 10 bases and 1 base respectively, with 14 bases between them. Here the CDR3 reads CASRPTWNTEAFF. For the CDR3, the DNA is TGTGCCTCGAGGCCCACCTGGAACACTGAAGCTTTCTTT.

The rearrangement links TRBV11-2 to TRBJ1-1; tentatively, D is TRBD1 (6 bases). The V gene lost 0 bases and the J gene lost 6 bases, with 14 bases spanning the gap. This CDR3 spans 15 amino acids. Germline lookup yields CDR1 SGHAT and CDR2 FQNNGV. The CDR3 protein is CASSLDPQGTPEAFF. DNA of the CDR3: TGTGCCAGCAGCTTAGATCCACAGGGTACCCCTGAAGCTTTCTTT.

The chain uses TRBV6-5 and TRBJ1-6, with a tentative D call TRBD1 (6 bases). The germline V gene has CDR1 MNHEY and CDR2 SVGAGI. This CDR3 region has 15 residues. Trimming shortened V by 6 bases and J by 9 bases, and 18 bases separated the two germline ends. Here the CDR3 reads CASRYLAGTLSPLHF. As DNA, the CDR3 is TGTGCCAGCAGGTACCTTGCAGGGACACTTTCACCCCTCCACTTT.

The gene calls are TRBV7-9 and TRBJ2-7; 7 bases align to TRBD2. Per germline, CDR1 SEHNR and CDR2 FQNEAQ (reference sequence). With V trimmed by 1 base and J by 0 bases, 6 bases remained unmatched. The CDR3 spans 16 residues. The CDR3 here is CASSLVAGDLSYEQYV. The DNA of the CDR3 is TGTGCCAGCAGCTTAGTTGCGGGGGACCTCTCCTACGAGCAGTACGTC.

The gene calls are TRBV9 and TRBJ1-3; TRBD1 might be the D (6 bases). The V end lost 0 bases, the J end lost 2 bases, and 12 bases lay between the germline ends. CDR1 and CDR2 from the germline V gene are SGDLS and YYNGEE. This CDR3 is built from 16 residues. The CDR3, as DNA: TGTGCCAGCAGCGTAGATAGGGGGACCCCTGGAAACACCATATATTTT. This translates into CASSVDRGTPGNTIYF.

The chain has TRBV28 and TRBJ2-2; D possibly corresponds to TRBD2 (7 bases). V lost 5 bases and J lost 4, with 11 bases in between. The CDR3 contains 14 residues. The germline V gene encodes CDR1 MDHEN and CDR2 SYDVKM. The CDR3 region is CASSPGGATGELFF. CDR3 sequence (DNA): TGTGCCAGCAGTCCTGGGGGGGCCACCGGGGAGCTGTTTTTT.

This sequence joins TRBV4-2 and TRBJ1-4; 10 nucleotides line up with TRBD1. Trimming at V came to 3 bases and at J to 8 bases, leaving 6 bases not matched to a gene. In germline, CDR1 is LGHNA, CDR2 YNFKEQ. The CDR3 loop spans 15 amino acids. CDR3 amino acids: CASSQDRGSQEKLFF. The CDR3 region has the DNA TGTGCCAGCAGCCAGGACAGGGGGAGTCAGGAAAAACTGTTTTTT.

The chain uses TRBV7-8 and TRBJ1-1; TRBD1 agrees at 8 bases. Trimming cost V 5 bases and J 4 bases; bases outside gene matches: 3. The CDR3 runs 13 residues. Germline CDR1 is SGHVS and CDR2 is FQNEAQ. Here the CDR3 DNA reads TGTGCCAGCAGCACCAGGGGGCTCACTGAAGCTTTCTTT. It codes for CASSTRGLTEAFF.

The gene calls are TRBV2 and TRBJ1-2; D possibly corresponds to TRBD1 (6 bases). Trimming took off 6 bases at V and 3 bases at J, with 17 bases between the two ends. Germline CDR1 and CDR2: SNHLY and FYNNEI. This CDR3 has 15 residues. CDR3 sequence reads: CASRRGSPEDYGYTF. CDR3 bases: TGTGCCAGCAGAAGGGGGAGCCCTGAAGACTATGGCTACACCTTC.

The gene calls are TRBV11-2 and TRBJ2-1; D call uncertain. V shed 1 base and J shed 10 bases, with 5 bases lying between them. CDR1 SGHAT and CDR2 FQNNGV come from the germline V gene. This CDR3 is 11 amino acids long. The CDR3 bases are TGTGCCAGCAGCTTAGGAACAGAGCAGTTCTTC. Translating it yields CASSLGTEQFF. Complete variable domain (other parts from reference TRBV11-2 and TRBJ2-1): EAGVAQSPRYKIIEKRQSVAFWCNPISGHATLYWYQQILGQGPKLLIQFQNNGVVDDSQLPKDRFSAERLKGVDSTLKIQPAKLEDSAVYLCASSLGTEQFFGPGTRLTVL.

The CDR3 DNA reads as TGTGCCAGTAGTATGGGGCGGGGTTACACCGGGGAGCTGTTTTTT. It encodes CASSMGRGYTGELFF. The V and J genes are TRBV19 and TRBJ2-2; TRBD2 might be the D (6 bases). V lost 3 bases and J lost 3, with 11 bases in between. CDR1 LNHDA and CDR2 SQIVND come from the germline V gene (reference sequence). The CDR3 totals 15 residues.

The rearrangement uses TRBV28 and TRBJ1-5, with unresolved D. The germline V and J ends were trimmed by 1 base and 1 base, with 11 bases remaining between them. The CDR3 sequence is 16 residues long. CDR1 MDHEN and CDR2 SYDVKM come from the germline V gene. The CDR3 sequence is CASSLLRAGSNQPQHF. Written as DNA, the CDR3 is TGTGCCAGCAGTTTATTGAGGGCGGGGAGCAATCAGCCCCAGCATTTT.

The chain links TRBV7-3 to TRBJ1-2; D is undetermined. Trimming shortened V by 4 bases and J by 9 bases, and 15 bases separated the two germline ends. CDR1 SGHTA and CDR2 FQGTGA come from the germline V gene. The CDR3 length is 13 residues. CDR3 in amino acids: CASSSENLESYTF. As DNA, the CDR3 is TGTGCCAGCAGCTCAGAGAATCTAGAGAGCTACACCTTC.